Presented here are 24 T cell receptor beta chains from one specimen sequenced in a study of T cells in Graves' hyperthyroidism and ophthalmopathy. Researchers amplified the TCR beta CDR3 regions from RNA transcripts. HTBI primers were employed in a first-round RT-PCR of the TCR CDR3. From the multiplex PCR reads, TCRdb called clonotypes with MiXCR, one entry per CDR3 protein. The sample includes 200,000 to 250,000 distinct CDR3 sequences, 15% to 20% of them seen just once. The material sequenced was blood. The source is a woman aged 18-29 years with Graves' ophthalmopathy.

This clonotype was detected many times. The chain couples TRBV7-8 to TRBJ1-1; D is unresolved. The germline CDR1 and CDR2 sequences are SGHVS and FQNEAQ. V dropped 2 bases and J dropped 3 bases, with 10 bases sitting between them. This CDR3 is 14 amino acids long. In DNA, the CDR3 is TGTGCCAGCAGCTTAATCCCGAGGGACACTGAAGCTTTCTTT. It specifies CASSLIPRDTEAFF.

The sample holds one count of this clonotype. V gene TRBV20-1 combines with J gene TRBJ2-7; TRBD2 matches at 12 bases. The V segment lost 2 bases and the J segment 0 bases; nucleotides outside the gene matches: 2. CDR3 length equals 15 residues. From germline, CDR1 is DFQATT and CDR2 SNEGSKA (reference sequence). In DNA form, the CDR3 reads TGCAGTGCTAGACAGACTAGCGGGGGCTCCTACGAGCAGTACGTC. It encodes CSARQTSGGSYEQYV.

This clonotype was detected many times. The chain is built from TRBV27 and TRBJ2-3; D is uncertain. Trimming stripped 1 base from V and 4 bases from J, with 9 bases between. Germline loops: CDR1 MNHEY, CDR2 SMNVEV (reference sequence). CDR3 size: 14 residues. The CDR3 here is CASSLFLVSDTQYF. In DNA, the CDR3 is TGTGCCAGCAGTTTATTTCTAGTATCAGATACGCAGTATTTT.

The chain employs TRBV29-1 and TRBJ2-1; 13 bases align to TRBD2. Germline CDR1 and CDR2: SQVTM and ANQGSEA. V lost 6 bases, J lost 8 bases, and 13 bases stayed unmatched. This CDR3 is 16 amino acids long. CDR3 coding DNA: TGCAGCGTCTGTTTGATCGGGACTAGCGGGGTCCATGAGCAGTTCTTC. It specifies CSVCLIGTSGVHEQFF.

This rearrangement joins TRBV15 to TRBJ1-5; D not certain. The length of the CDR3 is 14 residues. V was pared by 3 bases and J by 0 bases, with 6 bases between. The germline V gene has CDR1 LNHNV and CDR2 YYDKDF (reference sequence). The CDR3 DNA sequence: TGTGCCACCAGCAGTGGGTATAGCAATCAGCCCCAGCATTTT. It is translated as CATSSGYSNQPQHF.

This clonotype was recorded at least ten times. V and J are TRBV7-9 and TRBJ1-2, with D possibly matching TRBD1 (5 bases). The CDR3 has 16 amino acids. CDR1 and CDR2 from the germline V gene are SEHNR and FQNEAQ (reference sequence). Trimming removed 5 bases at V and 2 bases at J, with 18 bases between. The CDR3 nucleotides read TGTGCCAGCAGCATGGGGCAGGAAAATCCGAACTATGGCTACACCTTC. Amino acids: CASSMGQENPNYGYTF.

This clonotype was detected only a few times. This sequence joins TRBV6-6 and TRBJ2-7, with D maybe TRBD1 (5 bases). Germline CDR1 is MNHNY and CDR2 is SVGAGI (reference sequence). CDR3 size: 13 residues. The V gene lost 2 bases and the J gene lost 0 bases, with 5 bases spanning the gap. The CDR3 here is CASSYQGSYEQYF. The CDR3 DNA follows: TGTGCCAGCAGTTACCAGGGCTCCTACGAGCAGTACTTC.

The rearrangement links TRBV7-2 to TRBJ2-5; 14 nucleotides line up with TRBD2. The CDR3 totals 18 residues. Per the germline V gene, CDR1 is SGHTA and CDR2 is FQGNSA. V lost 5 bases, J lost 0 bases, and 8 bases stayed unmatched. In DNA form, the CDR3 reads TGTGCCAGCAGCCCAGGGACTAGCGGGAGCTCGTACCAAGAGACCCAGTACTTC. Protein sequence: CASSPGTSGSSYQETQYF.

This clonotype was picked up many times. The J gene is TRBJ2-5, the V gene TRBV11-2; TRBD1 is a possible D gene (5 bases). V shed 5 bases and J shed 2 bases, with 12 bases lying between them. The CDR3 is 14 residues long. Germline V gives CDR1 SGHAT, CDR2 FQNNGV. The CDR3 nucleotides are TGTGCCAGCAGCCCATCCTACAGGCAAGAGACCCAGTACTTC. Protein sequence: CASSPSYRQETQYF.

The chain combines TRBV4-1 with TRBJ1-4; 8 nucleotides line up with TRBD1. Germline CDR1 reads MGHRA; CDR2 reads YSYEKL. CDR3 length: 15 residues. The V and J ends lost 4 bases and 7 bases, in that order; junction bases with no gene match: 8. The CDR3 loop reads CASSPTGGDREKLFF. The CDR3 region has the DNA TGCGCCAGCAGCCCTACAGGGGGTGATCGTGAAAAACTGTTTTTT.

This clonotype was detected many times. The rearrangement uses TRBV12-3 or TRBV12-4 and TRBJ2-2, with D possibly matching TRBD1 (7 bases). There are 16 residues in the CDR3. V lost 7 bases and J lost 0, with 15 bases in between. In DNA, the CDR3 is TGTGCCAGCACCGGTCAGGGGGGCGCGAACACCGGGGAGCTGTTTTTT. Amino acids: CASTGQGGANTGELFF.

The chain combines TRBV14 with TRBJ2-3, with D maybe TRBD2 (6 bases). Germline V gene lookup returns CDR1 SGHDN and CDR2 FVKESK. Trimming removed 4 bases from V and 1 base from J, with 15 bases in between. The CDR3 length is 16 residues. The CDR3 region has the DNA TGTGCCAGCAGCCTCCTCGGGGCTAGCGGCACAGATACGCAGTATTTT. Amino acid sequence: CASSLLGASGTDTQYF.

This clonotype was recorded many times. The rearrangement links TRBV28 to TRBJ2-3; D remains unclear. The V gene's germline CDR1 is MDHEN and CDR2 SYDVKM. The V and J ends lost 7 bases and 4 bases respectively, with 15 bases between them. The CDR3 length is 14 residues. DNA for the CDR3: TGTGCCAGCACTCCCCATTTTCTGGCAGATACGCAGTATTTT. It translates to CASTPHFLADTQYF.

This sequence joins TRBV28 and TRBJ2-1; TRBD2 matches at 10 bases. This CDR3 has 19 residues. The germline CDR1 and CDR2 sequences are MDHEN and SYDVKM. Trimming removed 7 bases from V and 5 bases from J; junction bases left unmatched: 20. CDR3 nucleotide sequence: TGTGCCAGCAACCCAACGGTGAGGACTAGCGGCTTCAAACACAATGAGCAGTTCTTC. This codes for CASNPTVRTSGFKHNEQFF.

This clonotype was recorded many times. The chain couples TRBV29-1 to TRBJ1-1; the D gene is possibly TRBD1 (5 bases). V lost 7 bases and J 5 bases, leaving 20 bases between the germline ends. From germline, CDR1 is SQVTM and CDR2 ANQGSEA. The CDR3 is made up of 14 amino acids. This CDR3 reads CSGTWGGRRTEAFF. The DNA for the CDR3 is TGCAGCGGTACCTGGGGGGGAAGGAGAACTGAAGCTTTCTTT.

This clonotype has ten or more counts. V gene TRBV20-1 combines with J gene TRBJ2-7; D is possibly TRBD2 (6 bases). Germline CDR1 and CDR2: DFQATT and SNEGSKA (reference sequence). The CDR3 spans 15 residues. Between the trimmed V and J ends, which lost 0 bases and 0 bases, there was a span of 12 bases. The CDR3 reads CSAREGGSYSYEQYF. The CDR3 region has the DNA TGCAGTGCTAGAGAGGGGGGTTCCTACTCCTACGAGCAGTACTTC.

This clonotype appeared many times. DNA for the CDR3: TGTGCCAGCAGTGCTACAGGGGATCAGCCCCAGCATTTT. Translating gives CASSATGDQPQHF. The chain is built from TRBV2 and TRBJ1-5, with 7 positions matching TRBD1. CDR1 and CDR2 from the germline V gene are SNHLY and FYNNEI. This CDR3 has 13 amino acids. Trimming took 4 bases from V and 5 from J; bases not matched to a gene: 2.

This clonotype was seen at least ten times. This chain links TRBV11-2 with TRBJ2-5; D uncertain. V was trimmed by 5 bases and J by 5 bases, leaving 24 bases between them. This CDR3 is built from 17 residues. Germline V gene lookup returns CDR1 SGHAT and CDR2 FQNNGV. CDR3 coding DNA: TGTGCCAGCAGCCCGGCCTGGGTCATGGATCGAAGGGAGACCCAGTACTTC. It encodes CASSPAWVMDRRETQYF.

This clonotype was detected many times. The chain couples TRBV27 to TRBJ2-7; TRBD2 matches 10 bases. Trimming cost V 4 bases and J 7 bases; bases outside gene matches: 7. This CDR3 has 14 amino acids. Germline-derived CDR1 and CDR2 are MNHEY and SMNVEV (reference sequence). CDR3 DNA sequence: TGTGCCAGCAGTTCGGCTAGCGGGAGAAGGGAGCAGTACTTC. Translation: CASSSASGRREQYF.

This clonotype was seen many times. J is TRBJ2-1 and V is TRBV28, with 10 bases matching TRBD2. V lost 3 bases, J lost 4 bases, and 12 bases stayed unmatched. The CDR3 has 18 amino acids. CDR1 is MDHEN, CDR2 SYDVKM, per germline. CDR3 amino acids: CASSFLASGGGYYNEQFF. CDR3 in DNA: TGTGCCAGCAGTTTTCTCGCTAGCGGGGGCGGGTATTACAATGAGCAGTTCTTC.

The J gene is TRBJ2-3, the V gene TRBV3-1; 7 bases align to TRBD1. Looked up from germline, CDR1 is LGHDT and CDR2 is YNNKEL (reference sequence). J lost 6 bases, V lost 2 bases, and 5 bases had no gene match. CDR3 size: 14 residues. The CDR3 is CASSQTTGEDTQYF. As DNA, the CDR3 is TGTGCCAGCAGCCAAACTACAGGGGAGGATACGCAGTATTTT.

CDR3 in DNA: TGCGCCAGCAGCTTGGGGGACAGGGGTGTCAACGAGCAGTACTTC. Translated, it gives CASSLGDRGVNEQYF. This chain connects TRBV5-1 to TRBJ2-7, with 10 bases fitting TRBD1. Germline trimming cut 0 bases from V and 5 bases from J; bases unmatched to any gene: 5. CDR1 is SGHRS and CDR2 is YFSETQ in the germline V gene. The CDR3 consists of 15 residues.

Points on this clonotype: Being one base from a much bigger clone, this may be a read error. The J gene is TRBJ2-7, the V gene TRBV6-1; a weak D match, TRBD2 (5 bases). The germline V gene encodes CDR1 MNHNS and CDR2 SASEGT. The CDR3 is 15 residues long. With 6 bases removed from V and 2 bases from J, the gap between germline ends came to 17 bases. The CDR3 is CASSESGRGTYEQYF. The CDR3 DNA reads as TGTGCCAGCAGCGAGTCGGGCCGAGGGACCTACGAGCAGTACTTC.

This clonotype was observed at least ten times. This rearrangement joins TRBV7-2 to TRBJ2-3; 16 bases line up with TRBD2. The CDR3 totals 15 residues. After removal of 5 bases from V and 9 bases from J, the junction contained 5 bases not matched to a gene. Per the germline V gene, CDR1 is SGHTA and CDR2 is FQGNSA. CDR3 nucleotides: TGTGCCAGCAGCGGGACTAGCGGGGGGGTCGCAACGCAGTATTTT. Its translation: CASSGTSGGVATQYF.